A single sample is the source of the 18 T cell receptor beta chains below, sequenced in a study of T cells in Graves' hyperthyroidism and ophthalmopathy (dated by TCRdb to about 2019). Library preparation employed multiplex PCR. TCRdb shows the sequencer as Illumina HiSeq 2000. Amplification of TCR beta CDR3 regions was carried out from RNA transcripts. A first-round RT-PCR of the TCR CDR3 used the HTBI primer set with the Qiagen OneStep RT-PCR kit. The public reads were reanalyzed by TCRdb: fastp trimming at Q25, MiXCR alignment, in-frame beta chains only. All rows with the same CDR3 protein become a single entry with the most common DNA and genes. The sample profile shows roughly 360,000 distinct CDR3 sequences; approximately 13% of them were found once. Around 21% of the sample goes to the ten largest clones. Material for sequencing was blood. All receptors come from a man younger than 40 with Graves' hyperthyroidism that later progressed to Graves' ophthalmopathy.

This clonotype was detected ten times or more. CDR3 amino acids: CSARERINSNQPQHF. The CDR3 region has the DNA TGCAGTGCTAGAGAACGGATTAATAGCAATCAGCCCCAGCATTTT. The chain couples TRBV20-1 to TRBJ1-5, with D unresolved. This CDR3 has 15 amino acids. Trimming shortened V by 0 bases and J by 0 bases, and 9 bases separated the two germline ends. Germline loops: CDR1 DFQATT, CDR2 SNEGSKA (reference sequence).

This clonotype was detected many times. The chain links TRBV7-9 to TRBJ2-7, with 9 nucleotides matching TRBD1. The CDR3 is made up of 15 amino acids. CDR1 is SEHNR and CDR2 is FQNEAQ in the germline V gene (reference sequence). Trimming cost V 5 bases and J 2 bases; bases outside gene matches: 7. CDR3 bases: TGTGCCAGCAGCAAGGGACAGGGAGTCGCCTACGAGCAGTACTTC. As protein: CASSKGQGVAYEQYF.

This clonotype was recorded at least ten times. The chain joins TRBV12-3 or TRBV12-4 to TRBJ1-1; no reliable D call. Between the trimmed V and J ends, which lost 5 bases and 1 base, there was a span of 14 bases. This CDR3 is built from 15 residues. The CDR3 reads CASSIGPTPNTEAFF. CDR3 sequence (DNA): TGTGCCAGCAGTATCGGACCGACACCGAACACTGAAGCTTTCTTT.

This clonotype was seen at least ten times. The chain has TRBV6-1 and TRBJ2-2; tentatively, D is TRBD1 (6 bases). Germline values: CDR1 MNHNS, CDR2 SASEGT. Trimming stripped 5 bases from V and 0 bases from J, with 10 bases between. This CDR3 spans 15 amino acids. CDR3: CASSRTVTNTGELFF. CDR3 in DNA: TGTGCCAGCAGTCGGACAGTGACGAACACCGGGGAGCTGTTTTTT.

This clonotype was seen many times. The chain has TRBV20-1 and TRBJ1-2, with D uncertain. The V gene lost 0 bases and the J gene lost 8 bases, with 19 bases spanning the gap. Germline CDR1 reads DFQATT; CDR2 reads SNEGSKA (reference sequence). The CDR3 is 15 residues long. As DNA, the CDR3 is TGCAGTGCTAGAGATGCTCAAGGGCGGGTATACGGCTACACCTTC. The encoded protein is CSARDAQGRVYGYTF.

This clonotype was counted a few times. The chain joins TRBV12-5 to TRBJ1-1; 7 bases line up with TRBD1. The J segment lost 1 base and the V segment lost 6 bases, leaving 2 bases of the junction unmatched. The CDR3 sequence is 13 residues long. Germline CDR1 LGHNT, CDR2 FRNRAP. In DNA form, the CDR3 reads TGTGCTAGTGGCCGGGACAGGAACACTGAAGCTTTCTTT. The encoded protein is CASGRDRNTEAFF.

This clonotype was counted a few times. The chain has TRBV2 and TRBJ1-1; D might be TRBD1 (6 bases). Germline loops: CDR1 SNHLY, CDR2 FYNNEI. The CDR3 contains 14 residues. V shed 9 bases and J shed 1 base, with 15 bases lying between them. In DNA, the CDR3 is TGTGCCAGTCAGGGGCGATTAGGGAACACTGAAGCTTTCTTT. Translating gives CASQGRLGNTEAFF.

Only a few counts were recorded for this clonotype. V gene TRBV6-1 combines with J gene TRBJ1-5; D not resolved. The CDR3 runs to 13 residues. Per germline, CDR1 MNHNS and CDR2 SASEGT. Trimming left V 8 bases short and J 8 bases short, with 16 bases between. The CDR3 bases are TGTGCCAGCTCTGGGATTGGACCGAAGCCCCAGCATTTT. Amino acid sequence: CASSGIGPKPQHF.

The table lists this clonotype with many counts. The genes are TRBV20-1 and TRBJ1-2; D unclear. CDR1 and CDR2 (germline): DFQATT, SNEGSKA (reference sequence). Trimming left V 0 bases short and J 8 bases short, with 13 bases between. The CDR3 consists of 13 residues. In nucleotides, the CDR3 is TGCAGTGCTAGAGATGGTTGGTATTACGGCTACACCTTC. As protein: CSARDGWYYGYTF.

In its sample, this clonotype was seen many times. CDR3 nucleotides: TGTGCCAGCAGGGGGGCAATGAACACCGGGGAGCTGTTTTTT. Protein: CASRGAMNTGELFF. The rearrangement joins TRBV2 to TRBJ2-2, with D possibly matching TRBD1 (6 bases). CDR3 length equals 14 residues. Looked up from germline, CDR1 is SNHLY and CDR2 is FYNNEI. The V end lost 6 bases, the J end lost 1 base, and 9 bases lay between the germline ends.

There are many counts of this clonotype. V and J are TRBV28 and TRBJ2-5; 7 nucleotides agree with TRBD1. The V gene's germline CDR1 is MDHEN and CDR2 SYDVKM. The CDR3 consists of 14 residues. The V gene end was trimmed by 3 bases and the J gene end by 5 bases; junction bases not matched to a gene: 6. The CDR3: CASSLPRGLETQYF. The CDR3 region has the DNA TGTGCCAGCAGTTTGCCCAGGGGGTTGGAGACCCAGTACTTC.

This clonotype occurred many times. This chain uses TRBV5-8 with TRBJ2-2; D is uncertain. The germline CDR1 and CDR2 sequences are SGHTS and YDEGEE. The V and J ends lost 2 bases and 7 bases respectively, with 9 bases between them. This CDR3 spans 13 amino acids. The CDR3 here is CASSLPRDGELFF. The CDR3 nucleotides read TGTGCCAGCAGCTTACCCAGAGACGGGGAGCTGTTTTTT.

The rearrangement links TRBV5-1 to TRBJ2-7; 9 bases map to TRBD1. CDR1 and CDR2 from the germline V gene are SGHRS and YFSETQ. This CDR3 has 15 amino acids. J was trimmed by 1 base and V by 4 bases; bases with no gene match: 6. In DNA, the CDR3 is TGCGCCAGCAGCAAAACCGGGACAGGGTCCTACGAGCAGTACTTC. Translation gives CASSKTGTGSYEQYF.

Ten or more counts support this clonotype. This chain's CDR3 is CASARQGQNYGYTF. CDR3 DNA: TGTGCCAGCGCAAGACAGGGCCAAAACTATGGCTACACCTTC. V and J are TRBV11-2 and TRBJ1-2; 7 bases agree with TRBD1. V was clipped by 8 bases and J by 2 bases; unmatched bases: 8. This CDR3 has 14 amino acids. Germline V gene data show CDR1 as SGHAT and CDR2 as FQNNGV.

This clonotype was seen a few times. The chain couples TRBV20-1 to TRBJ1-5, with no clear D. V was pared by 5 bases and J by 0 bases, with 11 bases between. Germline V gene data show CDR1 as DFQATT and CDR2 as SNEGSKA (reference sequence). The CDR3 has 14 residues. The CDR3 DNA reads as TGCAGTGCTCGCCGGAAGGATAGCAATCAGCCCCAGCATTTT. The encoded protein is CSARRKDSNQPQHF.

This clonotype was counted many times. This chain uses TRBV28 with TRBJ2-7; D is unclear. CDR3 size: 14 residues. V lost 7 bases and J 2 bases, leaving 15 bases between the germline ends. CDR1 is MDHEN, CDR2 SYDVKM, per germline. In nucleotides, the CDR3 is TGTGCCAGCAAAAGAGGCATCTACACCTACGAGCAGTACTTC. Translated, it gives CASKRGIYTYEQYF.

This chain links TRBV3-1 with TRBJ2-6, with D uncertain. The V gene's germline CDR1 is LGHDT and CDR2 YNNKEL (reference sequence). This CDR3 comprises 18 residues. The V and J ends lost 4 bases and 2 bases respectively, with 18 bases between them. The DNA of the CDR3 is TGTGCCAGCAGCCTTGTCGGCGTAGGGAACCCTGGGGCCAACGTCCTGACTTTC. This encodes CASSLVGVGNPGANVLTF.

This clonotype was seen at least ten times. The CDR3 reads CSARALQGVSTEAFF. DNA of the CDR3: TGCAGTGCTAGAGCTCTACAGGGGGTCAGCACTGAAGCTTTCTTT. The rearrangement links TRBV20-1 to TRBJ1-1; 8 nucleotides match TRBD1. This CDR3 region has 15 residues. The germline V gene encodes CDR1 DFQATT and CDR2 SNEGSKA (reference sequence). Trimming cost V 1 base and J 4 bases; bases outside gene matches: 8.